This TCR beta chain comes out of a study of blood T cells in healthy people across ages. Study-wide background: Capturing about one barcoded beta molecule per two T cells was achieved by template switching. Findings and limits, study-wide: The fall in TCR beta diversity per million T cells was roughly linear with age.

The CDR3 runs to 15 residues. Germline loops: CDR1 SGHTA, CDR2 FQGNSA. The junction had 3 bases not matched to a gene; V was cut back by 1 base and J by 3 bases. This clonotype has only a few counts. Its antigen is still unknown. PCR was performed a second time for about 7 to 12 cycles using a sample-barcoded 5' primer and a J-beta primer mix. TCRdb re-called the 5' RACE reads through MiXCR, storing one row per CDR3 protein. This table holds about 1.8 million distinct CDR3 sequences, less than 50% found once. The source material was blood. The chain combines TRBV7-2 with TRBJ2-4, with TRBD1 matching over 7 bases. This TCR was sampled from a middle-aged woman in good health. This CDR3 is CASSLVWDSKNIQYF. DNA for the CDR3: TGTGCCAGCAGCTTAGTATGGGACAGCAAAAACATTCAGTACTTC.